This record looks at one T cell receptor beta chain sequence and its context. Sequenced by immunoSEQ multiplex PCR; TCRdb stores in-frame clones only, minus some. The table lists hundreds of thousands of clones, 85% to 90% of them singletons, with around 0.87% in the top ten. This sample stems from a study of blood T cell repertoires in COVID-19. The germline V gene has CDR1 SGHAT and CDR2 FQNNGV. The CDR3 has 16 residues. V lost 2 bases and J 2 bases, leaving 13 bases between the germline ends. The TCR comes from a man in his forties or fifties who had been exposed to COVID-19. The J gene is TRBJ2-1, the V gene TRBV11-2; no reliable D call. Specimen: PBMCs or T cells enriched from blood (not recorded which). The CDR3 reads CASSLRSSPPYNEQFF. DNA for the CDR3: TGTGCCAGCAGCTTACGGAGCAGCCCGCCCTACAATGAGCAGTTCTTC.